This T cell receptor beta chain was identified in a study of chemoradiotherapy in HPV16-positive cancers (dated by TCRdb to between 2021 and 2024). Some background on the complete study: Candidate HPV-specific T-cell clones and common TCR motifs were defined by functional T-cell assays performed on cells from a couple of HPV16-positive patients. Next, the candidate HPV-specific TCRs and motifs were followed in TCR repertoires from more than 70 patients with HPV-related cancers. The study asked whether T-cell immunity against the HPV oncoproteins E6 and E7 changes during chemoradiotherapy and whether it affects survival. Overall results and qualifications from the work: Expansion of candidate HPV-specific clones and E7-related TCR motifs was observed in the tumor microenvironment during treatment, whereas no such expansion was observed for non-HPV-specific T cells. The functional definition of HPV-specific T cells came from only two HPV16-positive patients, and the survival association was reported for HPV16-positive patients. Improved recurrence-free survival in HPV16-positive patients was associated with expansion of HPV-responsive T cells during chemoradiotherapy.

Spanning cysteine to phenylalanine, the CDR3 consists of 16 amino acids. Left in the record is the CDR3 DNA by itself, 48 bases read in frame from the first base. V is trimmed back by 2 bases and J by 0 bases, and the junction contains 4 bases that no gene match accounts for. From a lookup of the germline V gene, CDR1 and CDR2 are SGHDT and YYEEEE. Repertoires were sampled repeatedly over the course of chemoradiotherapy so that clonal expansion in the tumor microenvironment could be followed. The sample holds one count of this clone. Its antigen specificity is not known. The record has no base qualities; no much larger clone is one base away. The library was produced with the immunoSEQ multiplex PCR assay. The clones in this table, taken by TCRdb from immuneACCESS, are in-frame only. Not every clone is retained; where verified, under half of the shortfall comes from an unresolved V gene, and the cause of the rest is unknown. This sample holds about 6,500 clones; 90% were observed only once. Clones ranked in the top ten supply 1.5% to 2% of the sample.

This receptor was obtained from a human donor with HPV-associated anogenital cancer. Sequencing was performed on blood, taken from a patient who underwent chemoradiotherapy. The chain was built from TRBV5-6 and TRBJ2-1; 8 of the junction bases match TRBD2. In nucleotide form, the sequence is TGTGCCAGCAGCTTTCGTAGCGGGGACTCCTACAATGAGCAGTTCTTC. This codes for CASSFRSGDSYNEQFF.